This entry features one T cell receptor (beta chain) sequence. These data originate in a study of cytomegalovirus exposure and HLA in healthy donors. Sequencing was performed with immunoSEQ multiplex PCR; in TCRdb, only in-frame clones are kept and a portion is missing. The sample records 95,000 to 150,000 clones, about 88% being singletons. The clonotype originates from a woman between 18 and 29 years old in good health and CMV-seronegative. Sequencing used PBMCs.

CDR3 loop: CASSQVGGAIGETQYF. The CDR3 DNA follows: TGTGCCAGCAGCCAAGTCGGGGGGGCCATAGGAGAGACCCAGTACTTC. The chain couples TRBV4-2 to TRBJ2-5; TRBD2 aligns across 8 bases. Germline V gives CDR1 LGHNA, CDR2 YNFKEQ. Trimming took 1 base from V and 4 from J; bases not matched to a gene: 8. The CDR3 length is 16 residues.